The entry that follows covers one TCR beta chain sequence. What it recognizes is unknown. Each sample contained roughly 0.9-10 million cryopreserved PBMC, thawed before DNA extraction. Running of the v3.0 immunoSEQ assay took place at survey level. Assay: immunoSEQ multiplex PCR; the TCRdb copy retains only in-frame clones and omits some. The sample shows 16,000 or so clones, 70% to 90% of them seen only once. This entry comes from a study of long-term antiretroviral therapy in people with HIV. Study overall: Specimens dating back about a decade before the 2015 immediate-ART recommendation are the oldest included. Study observations and caveats: Clones showing expansion before ART dominated the repertoire at all time points. Control repertoires displayed wider CDR3 length ranges than the HIV repertoires.

The CDR3 spans 17 residues. The germline CDR1 and CDR2 sequences are SGHTA and FQGNSA. V shed 5 bases and J 5 bases; nucleotides not matched to a gene: 9. This specimen consisted of unsorted PBMCs, obtained 0.5 years after starting antiretroviral therapy. The chain carries TRBV7-2 and TRBJ2-2, with 12 nucleotides matching TRBD2. The TCR comes from a woman aged 40 to 50 with HIV. The CDR3 DNA reads TGTGCCAGCAGCCTCCCGGCGACTAGCGGGAGAACCGGGGAGCTGTTTTTT. Amino acids: CASSLPATSGRTGELFF.